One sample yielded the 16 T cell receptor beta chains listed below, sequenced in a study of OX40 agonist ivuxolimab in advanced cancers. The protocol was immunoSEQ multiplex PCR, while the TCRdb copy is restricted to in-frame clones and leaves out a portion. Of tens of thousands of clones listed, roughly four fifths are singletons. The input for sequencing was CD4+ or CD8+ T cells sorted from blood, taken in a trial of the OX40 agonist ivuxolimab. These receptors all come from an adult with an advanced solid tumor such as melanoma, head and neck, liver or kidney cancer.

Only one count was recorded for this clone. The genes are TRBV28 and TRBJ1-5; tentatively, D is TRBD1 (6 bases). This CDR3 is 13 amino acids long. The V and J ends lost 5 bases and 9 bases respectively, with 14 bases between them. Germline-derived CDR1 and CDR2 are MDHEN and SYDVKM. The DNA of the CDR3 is TGTGCCAGCAGTGTGGGGGCAGATAGGCCCCAGCATTTT. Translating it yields CASSVGADRPQHF. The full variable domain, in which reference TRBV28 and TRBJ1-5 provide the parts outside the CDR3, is DVKVTQSSRYLVKRTGEKVFLECVQDMDHENMFWYRQDPGLGLRLIYFSYDVKMKEKGDIPEGYSVSREKKERFSLILESASTNQTSMYLCASSVGADRPQHFGDGTRLSIL.

The CDR3 DNA reads as TGTGCCAGCAACCGAGCGGGAGGAGGGGAGACCCAGTACTTC. Amino acids: CASNRAGGGETQYF. The chain joins TRBV6-1 to TRBJ2-5, with TRBD2 identical over 9 bases. With 7 bases clipped from V and 5 bases from J, the junction kept 8 bases outside the gene matches. Per germline, CDR1 MNHNS and CDR2 SASEGT. This CDR3 comprises 14 residues.

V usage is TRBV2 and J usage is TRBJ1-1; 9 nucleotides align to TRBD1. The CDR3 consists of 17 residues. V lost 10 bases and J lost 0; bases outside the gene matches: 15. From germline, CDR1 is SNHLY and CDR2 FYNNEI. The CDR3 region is CAIKPRTGDFMNTEAFF. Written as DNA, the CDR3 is TGTGCCATCAAACCAAGGACAGGGGATTTCATGAACACTGAAGCTTTCTTT.

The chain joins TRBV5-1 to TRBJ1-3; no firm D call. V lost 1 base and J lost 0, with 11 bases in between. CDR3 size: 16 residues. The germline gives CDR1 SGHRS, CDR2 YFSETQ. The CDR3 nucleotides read TGCGCCAGCAGCTTGAGTAACAGTTACTCTGGAAACACCATATATTTT. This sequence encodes CASSLSNSYSGNTIYF. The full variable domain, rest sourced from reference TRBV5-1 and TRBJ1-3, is KAGVTQTPRYLIKTRGQQVTLSCSPISGHRSVSWYQQTPGQGLQFLFEYFSETQRNKGNFPGRFSGRQFSNSRSEMNVSTLELGDSALYLCASSLSNSYSGNTIYFGEGSWLTVV.

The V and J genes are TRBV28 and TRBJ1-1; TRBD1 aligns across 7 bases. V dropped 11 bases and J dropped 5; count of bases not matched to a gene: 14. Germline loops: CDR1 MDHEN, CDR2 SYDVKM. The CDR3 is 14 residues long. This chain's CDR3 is CASLQVQGGTEAFF. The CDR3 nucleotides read TGTGCCTCCTTACAAGTCCAGGGGGGAACTGAAGCTTTCTTT.

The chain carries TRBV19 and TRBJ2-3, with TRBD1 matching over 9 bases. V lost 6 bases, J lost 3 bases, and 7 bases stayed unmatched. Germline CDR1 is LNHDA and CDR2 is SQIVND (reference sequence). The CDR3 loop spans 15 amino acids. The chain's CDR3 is CASSDPGQGTDTQYF. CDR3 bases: TGTGCCAGTAGCGACCCGGGACAGGGTACAGATACGCAGTATTTT.

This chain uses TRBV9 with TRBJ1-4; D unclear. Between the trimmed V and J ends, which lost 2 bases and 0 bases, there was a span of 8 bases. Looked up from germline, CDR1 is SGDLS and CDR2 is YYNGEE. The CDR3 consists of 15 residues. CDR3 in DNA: TGTGCCAGCAGCGTGTCACCAGCAACTAATGAAAAACTGTTTTTT. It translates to CASSVSPATNEKLFF.

The CDR3: CASGTGTRNSGANVLTF. DNA of the CDR3: TGTGCCAGTGGCACCGGGACACGCAACTCTGGGGCCAACGTCCTGACTTTC. V usage is TRBV19 and J usage is TRBJ2-6, with D possibly TRBD1 on 6 matching bases. V was cut by 8 bases and J by 0 bases, with 17 bases left in between. The CDR3 runs to 17 residues. Germline-derived CDR1 and CDR2 are LNHDA and SQIVND (reference sequence).

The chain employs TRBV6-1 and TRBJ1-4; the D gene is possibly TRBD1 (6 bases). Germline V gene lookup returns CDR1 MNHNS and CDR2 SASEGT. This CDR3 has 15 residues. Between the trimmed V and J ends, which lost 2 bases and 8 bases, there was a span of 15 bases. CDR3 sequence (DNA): TGTGCCAGCAGTGAATTCGGGGGCATGGGCGAAAAACTGTTTTTT. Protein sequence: CASSEFGGMGEKLFF.

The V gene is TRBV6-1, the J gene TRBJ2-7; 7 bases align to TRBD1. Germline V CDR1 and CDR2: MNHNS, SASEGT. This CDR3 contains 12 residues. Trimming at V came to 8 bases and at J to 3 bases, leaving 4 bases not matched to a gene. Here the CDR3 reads CASDRANYEQYF. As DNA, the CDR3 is TGTGCCAGCGACAGGGCGAACTACGAGCAGTACTTC.

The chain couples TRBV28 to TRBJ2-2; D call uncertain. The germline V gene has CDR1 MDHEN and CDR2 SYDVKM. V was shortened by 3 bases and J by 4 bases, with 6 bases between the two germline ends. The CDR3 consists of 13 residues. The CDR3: CASSFGSTGELFF. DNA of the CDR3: TGTGCCAGCAGTTTCGGGTCCACCGGGGAGCTGTTTTTT. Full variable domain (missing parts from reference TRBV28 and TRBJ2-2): DVKVTQSSRYLVKRTGEKVFLECVQDMDHENMFWYRQDPGLGLRLIYFSYDVKMKEKGDIPEGYSVSREKKERFSLILESASTNQTSMYLCASSFGSTGELFFGEGSRLTVL.

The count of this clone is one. CDR3 loop: CASSGDRAYSPLHF. The CDR3 nucleotides are TGTGCCAGCAGCGGGGACAGGGCTTACTCACCCCTCCACTTT. V usage is TRBV27 and J usage is TRBJ1-6; TRBD1 aligns across 9 bases. With V trimmed by 6 bases and J by 10 bases, 7 bases remained unmatched. This CDR3 has 14 amino acids. Per germline, CDR1 MNHEY and CDR2 SMNVEV (reference sequence).

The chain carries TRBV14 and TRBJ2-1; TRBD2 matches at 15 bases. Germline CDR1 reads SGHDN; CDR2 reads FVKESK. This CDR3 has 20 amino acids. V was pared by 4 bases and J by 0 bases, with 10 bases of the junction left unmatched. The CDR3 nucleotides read TGTGCCAGCAGCCCTACTCCGGGACTAGCGGGGGGAGCCTCCTACAATGAGCAGTTCTTC. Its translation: CASSPTPGLAGGASYNEQFF.

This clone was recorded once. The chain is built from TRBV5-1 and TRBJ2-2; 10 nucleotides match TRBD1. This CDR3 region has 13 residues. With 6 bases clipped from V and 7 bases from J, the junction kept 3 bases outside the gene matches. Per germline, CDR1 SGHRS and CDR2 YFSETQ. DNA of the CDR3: TGCGCCAGCACCGGACAGGGGGACGGGGAGCTGTTTTTT. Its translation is CASTGQGDGELFF.

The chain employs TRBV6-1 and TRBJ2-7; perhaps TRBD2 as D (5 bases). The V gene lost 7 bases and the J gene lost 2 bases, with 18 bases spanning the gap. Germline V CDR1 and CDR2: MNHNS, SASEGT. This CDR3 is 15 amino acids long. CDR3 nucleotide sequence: TGTGCCAGCACCGAAGCGGCGGGTGCTACCTACGAGCAGTACTTC. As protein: CASTEAAGATYEQYF.

The CDR3 DNA reads TGTGCCAGCAGTTCGGTCGCGGAGGCCTACGAGCAGTACTTC. Protein: CASSSVAEAYEQYF. V is TRBV27 and J is TRBJ2-7; D is possibly TRBD2 (5 bases). V was cut by 4 bases and J by 2 bases, with 12 bases left in between. CDR1 is MNHEY, CDR2 SMNVEV, per germline (reference sequence). The CDR3 is 14 residues long.